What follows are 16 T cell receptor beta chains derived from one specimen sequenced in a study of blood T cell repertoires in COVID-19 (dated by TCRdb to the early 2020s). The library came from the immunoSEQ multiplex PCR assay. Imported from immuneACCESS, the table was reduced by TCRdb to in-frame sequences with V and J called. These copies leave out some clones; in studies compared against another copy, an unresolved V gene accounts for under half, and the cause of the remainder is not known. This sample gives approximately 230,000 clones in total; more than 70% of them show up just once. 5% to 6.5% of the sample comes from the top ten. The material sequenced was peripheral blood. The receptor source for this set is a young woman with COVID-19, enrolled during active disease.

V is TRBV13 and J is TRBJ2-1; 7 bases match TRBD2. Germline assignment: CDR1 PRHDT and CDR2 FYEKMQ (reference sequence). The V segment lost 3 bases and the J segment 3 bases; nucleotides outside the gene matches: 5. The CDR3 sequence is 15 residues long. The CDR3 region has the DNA TGTGCCAGCAGCTTGGCGGGAGCGGACTACAATGAGCAGTTCTTC. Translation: CASSLAGADYNEQFF.

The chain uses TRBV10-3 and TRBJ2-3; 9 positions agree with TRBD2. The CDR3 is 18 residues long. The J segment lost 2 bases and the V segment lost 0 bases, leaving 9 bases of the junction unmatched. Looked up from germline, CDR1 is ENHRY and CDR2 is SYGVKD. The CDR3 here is CAISESSGGGRATDTQYF. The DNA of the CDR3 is TGTGCCATCAGTGAGTCTAGCGGGGGAGGCAGAGCCACAGATACGCAGTATTTT.

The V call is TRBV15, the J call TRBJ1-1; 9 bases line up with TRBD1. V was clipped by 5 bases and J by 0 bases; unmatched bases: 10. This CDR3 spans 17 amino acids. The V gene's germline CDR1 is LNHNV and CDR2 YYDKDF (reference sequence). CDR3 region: CATSRRTGVHLNTEAFF. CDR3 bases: TGTGCCACCAGCCGACGGACAGGGGTTCACCTGAACACTGAAGCTTTCTTT.

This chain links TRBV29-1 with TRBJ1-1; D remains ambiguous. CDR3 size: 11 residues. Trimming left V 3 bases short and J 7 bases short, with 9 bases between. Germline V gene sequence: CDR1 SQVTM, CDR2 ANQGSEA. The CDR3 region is CSVDAGYEAFF. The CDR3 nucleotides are TGCAGCGTTGATGCGGGTTATGAAGCTTTCTTT. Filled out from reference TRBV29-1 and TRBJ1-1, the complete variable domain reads SAVISQKPSRDICQRGTSLTIQCQVDSQVTMMFWYRQQPGQSLTLIATANQGSEATYESGFVIDKFPISRPNLTFSTLTVSNMSPEDSSIYLCSVDAGYEAFFGQGTRLTVV.

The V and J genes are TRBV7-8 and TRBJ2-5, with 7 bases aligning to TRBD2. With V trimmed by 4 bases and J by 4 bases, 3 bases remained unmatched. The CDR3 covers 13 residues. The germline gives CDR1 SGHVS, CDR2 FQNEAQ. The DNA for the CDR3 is TGTGCCAGCAGCTCTAGCGGAAGAGAGACCCAGTACTTC. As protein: CASSSSGRETQYF.

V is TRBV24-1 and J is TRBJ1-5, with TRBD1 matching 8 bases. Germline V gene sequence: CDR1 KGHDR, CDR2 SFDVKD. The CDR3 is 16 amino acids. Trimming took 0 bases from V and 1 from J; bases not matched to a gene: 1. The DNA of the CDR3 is TGTGCCACCAGTGATTTGGACAGGGGAAGCAATCAGCCCCAGCATTTT. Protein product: CATSDLDRGSNQPQHF.

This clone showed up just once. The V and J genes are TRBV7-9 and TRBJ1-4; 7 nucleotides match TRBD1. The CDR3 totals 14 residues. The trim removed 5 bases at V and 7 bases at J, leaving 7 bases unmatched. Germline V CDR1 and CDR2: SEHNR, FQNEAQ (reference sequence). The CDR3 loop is CASSQPGGGEKLFF. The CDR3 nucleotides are TGTGCCAGCAGCCAACCAGGGGGTGGTGAAAAACTGTTTTTT.

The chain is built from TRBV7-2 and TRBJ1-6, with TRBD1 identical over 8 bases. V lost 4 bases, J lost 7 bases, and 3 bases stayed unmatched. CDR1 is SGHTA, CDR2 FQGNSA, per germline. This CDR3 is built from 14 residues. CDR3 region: CASSSGQENSPLHF. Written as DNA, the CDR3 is TGTGCCAGCAGCTCGGGACAGGAGAATTCACCCCTCCACTTT.

CDR3 residues: CASSQDPPGQISGRTNEKLFF. The CDR3, as DNA: TGCGCCAGCAGCCAAGACCCCCCGGGACAGATCTCAGGGCGTACTAATGAAAAACTGTTTTTT. V is TRBV4-1 and J is TRBJ1-4; TRBD1 agrees at 7 bases. Unmatched junction bases numbered 18, after V lost 0 bases and J lost 2 bases. This CDR3 comprises 21 residues. The germline V gene has CDR1 MGHRA and CDR2 YSYEKL.

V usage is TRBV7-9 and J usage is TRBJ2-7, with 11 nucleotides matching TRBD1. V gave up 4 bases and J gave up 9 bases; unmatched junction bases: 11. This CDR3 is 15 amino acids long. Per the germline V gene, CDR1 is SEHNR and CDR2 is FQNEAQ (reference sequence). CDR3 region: CASSSQGTGGAPQYV. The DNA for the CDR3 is TGTGCCAGCAGCTCTCAGGGGACAGGGGGGGCCCCGCAGTACGTC.

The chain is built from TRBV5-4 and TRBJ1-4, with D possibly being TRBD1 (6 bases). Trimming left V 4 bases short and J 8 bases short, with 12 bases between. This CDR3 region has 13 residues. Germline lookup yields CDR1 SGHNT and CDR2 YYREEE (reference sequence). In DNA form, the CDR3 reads TGTGCCAGCAGCGTAGCACAGGGAGAAAAACTGTTTTTT. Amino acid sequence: CASSVAQGEKLFF.

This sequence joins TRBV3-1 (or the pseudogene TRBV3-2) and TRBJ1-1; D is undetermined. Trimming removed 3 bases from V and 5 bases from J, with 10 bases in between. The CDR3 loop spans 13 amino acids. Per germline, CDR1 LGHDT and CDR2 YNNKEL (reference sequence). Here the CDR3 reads CASSHLRVTEAFF. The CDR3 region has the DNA TGTGCCAGCAGCCACTTGAGAGTTACTGAAGCTTTCTTT.

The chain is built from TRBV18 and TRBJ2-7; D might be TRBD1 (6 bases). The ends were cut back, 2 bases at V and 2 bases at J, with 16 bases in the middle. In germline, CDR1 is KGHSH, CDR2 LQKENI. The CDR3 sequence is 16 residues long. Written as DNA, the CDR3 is TGTGCCAGCTCACCAAGGTGGACAGCCTCACCCTACGAGCAGTACTTC. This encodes CASSPRWTASPYEQYF.

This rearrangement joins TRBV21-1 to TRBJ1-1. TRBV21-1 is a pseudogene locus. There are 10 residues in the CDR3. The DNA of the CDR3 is TGTGCCAGCAGCAAAGAGGAGGCTTTCTTT. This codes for CASSKEEAFF.

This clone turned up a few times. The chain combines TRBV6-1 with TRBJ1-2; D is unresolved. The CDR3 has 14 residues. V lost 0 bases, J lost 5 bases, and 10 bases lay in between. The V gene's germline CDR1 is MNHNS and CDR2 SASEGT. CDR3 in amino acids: CASSEASGFYGYTF. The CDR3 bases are TGTGCCAGCAGTGAAGCTTCCGGGTTTTATGGCTACACCTTC.

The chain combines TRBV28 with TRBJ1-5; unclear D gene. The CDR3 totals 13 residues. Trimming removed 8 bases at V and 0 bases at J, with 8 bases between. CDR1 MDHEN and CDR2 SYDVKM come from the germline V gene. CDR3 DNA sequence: TGTGCCAGCCGAGAGGATAGCAATCAGCCCCAGCATTTT. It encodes CASREDSNQPQHF.